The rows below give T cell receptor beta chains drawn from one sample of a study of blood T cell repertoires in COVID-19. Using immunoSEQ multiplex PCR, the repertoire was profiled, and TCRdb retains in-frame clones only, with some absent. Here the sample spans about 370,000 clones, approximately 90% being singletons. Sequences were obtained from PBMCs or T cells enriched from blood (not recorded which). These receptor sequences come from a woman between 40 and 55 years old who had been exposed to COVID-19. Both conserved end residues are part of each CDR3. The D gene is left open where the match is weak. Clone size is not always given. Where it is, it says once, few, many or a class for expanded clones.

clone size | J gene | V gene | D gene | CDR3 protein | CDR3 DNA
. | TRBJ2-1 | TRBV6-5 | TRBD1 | CASSYGRGHNEQFF | TGTGCCAGCAGTTACGGCAGGGGGCACAATGAGCAGTTCTTC
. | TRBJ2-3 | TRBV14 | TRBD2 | CASSQSRGVGGDTQYF | TGTGCCAGCAGCCAGAGCCGGGGGGTAGGAGGAGATACGCAGTATTTT
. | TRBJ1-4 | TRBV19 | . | CASSIAEGPGEKLFF | TGTGCCAGTAGTATAGCGGAGGGCCCCGGCGAAAAACTGTTTTTT
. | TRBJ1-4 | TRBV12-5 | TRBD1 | CASAEGGHNEKLFF | TGTGCTAGTGCAGAAGGGGGCCATAATGAAAAACTGTTTTTT
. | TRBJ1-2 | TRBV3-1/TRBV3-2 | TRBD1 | CASSQGTGGRTF | TGTGCCAGCAGCCAAGGTACAGGGGGCAGGACCTTC
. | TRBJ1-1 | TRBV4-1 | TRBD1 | CASSQAGTVMNTEAFF | TGCGCCAGCAGCCAAGCCGGGACAGTCATGAACACTGAAGCTTTCTTT
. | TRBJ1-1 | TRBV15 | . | CATSRAFPSGVGTEAFF | TGTGCCACCAGCAGAGCCTTCCCCTCAGGGGTAGGGACTGAAGCTTTCTTT
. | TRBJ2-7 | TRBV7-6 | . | CASSPTRGGRYEQYF | TGTGCCAGCAGCCCAACTCGAGGAGGGAGGTACGAGCAGTACTTC
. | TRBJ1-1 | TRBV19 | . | CASSIGGESSEAFF | TGTGCCAGTAGTATAGGGGGAGAGAGCTCTGAAGCTTTCTTT
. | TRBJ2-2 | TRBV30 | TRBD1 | CAWKTGVHTGELFF | TGTGCCTGGAAGACAGGGGTGCACACCGGGGAGCTGTTTTTT
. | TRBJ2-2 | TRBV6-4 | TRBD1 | CASRPTGDNTGELFF | TGTGCCAGCAGACCAACAGGGGACAACACCGGGGAGCTGTTTTTT
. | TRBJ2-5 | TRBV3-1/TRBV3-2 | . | CASSQGITGVGTQYF | TGTGCCAGCAGCCAGGGCATTACGGGGGTTGGGACCCAGTACTTC
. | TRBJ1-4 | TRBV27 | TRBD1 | CASSPTTGGSQTLFF | TGTGCCAGCAGTCCAACGACAGGGGGGAGCCAGACTCTGTTTTTT
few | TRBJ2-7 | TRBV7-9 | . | CASSLTYEQYF | TGTGCCAGCAGCCTTACCTACGAGCAGTACTTC
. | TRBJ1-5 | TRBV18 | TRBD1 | CASSPSDRGLNQPQHF | TGTGCCAGCTCACCTTCAGACAGGGGGCTCAATCAGCCCCAGCATTTT
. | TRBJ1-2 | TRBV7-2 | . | CASSTAGYGYTF | TGTGCCAGCAGCACCGCGGGCTATGGCTACACCTTC
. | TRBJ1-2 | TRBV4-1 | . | CASSQARTRGGYTF | TGCGCCAGCAGCCAAGCTCGAACCAGGGGTGGCTACACCTTC